A selection of T cell receptor beta chains follows, all from one sample in a study of blood T cell repertoires in COVID-19. Method: immunoSEQ multiplex PCR; TCRdb's copy keeps in-frame clones and lacks some. The table shows about 91,000 clones, with around nine tenths occurring only once. The sequenced sample consisted of peripheral blood. These receptors were obtained from a man in his 70s with acute or convalescent COVID-19. The CDR3 runs from the conserved cysteine through the conserved F or W. D genes are given only for firm matches. Clone size is given for some rows only: seen once, a few or many times, or a class if the clone is expanded.

v_call	d_call	j_call	clone_size	cdr3_nt	cdr3_aa
TRBV5-5	-	TRBJ1-4	-	TGTGCCAGCAGCTTGGATGCAGTCCGAGGGGAAAAACTGTTTTTT	CASSLDAVRGEKLFF
TRBV2	-	TRBJ2-2	once	TGTGCCGGGATAAGGGGGGGCCAACGAAACACCGGGGAGCTGTTTTTT	CAGIRGGQRNTGELFF
TRBV5-1	TRBD2	TRBJ2-1	-	TGCGCCAGCAGCTTGGGGGGACTAGCGGGGCACAATGAGCAGTTCTTC	CASSLGGLAGHNEQFF
TRBV15	-	TRBJ2-3	-	TGTGCCACCAGCAGAGATCTGGATACGCAGTATTTT	CATSRDLDTQYF
TRBV19	-	TRBJ1-3	-	TGTGCCAGTAGTATCCCCCCGGGTGGAGTCAGCGGAAACACCATATATTTT	CASSIPPGGVSGNTIYF
TRBV18	-	TRBJ2-3	-	TGTGCCAGCTCATCGGTTAGACAGGAAGATACGCAGTATTTT	CASSSVRQEDTQYF
TRBV19	-	TRBJ1-5	-	TGTGCCAGTAGTATTGGGGACAAAGGCTATCAGCCCCAGCATTTT	CASSIGDKGYQPQHF
TRBV9	TRBD1	TRBJ2-1	medium-sized	TGTGCCAGCAGCACAACCCCAGGGGGCTTGGTAAATGAGCAGTTCTTC	CASSTTPGGLVNEQFF
TRBV18	-	TRBJ2-5	-	TGTGCCAGCTCACCACCGGCACCCCAAGAGACCCAGTACTTC	CASSPPAPQETQYF
TRBV28	TRBD1	TRBJ1-4	-	TGTGCCAGCGCAACCGGGACAGGGGGCCCCTCTAATGAAAAACTGTTTTTT	CASATGTGGPSNEKLFF
TRBV5-1	TRBD1	TRBJ1-1	-	TGCGCCAGCAGCTCCCAGGGACAGGTGAACACTGAAGCTTTCTTT	CASSSQGQVNTEAFF
TRBV6-8	TRBD1	TRBJ1-3	-	TGTGCCAGCAGCCAAGGGGGCAGCTCTGGAAACACCATATATTTT	CASSQGGSSGNTIYF
TRBV6-6	TRBD1	TRBJ1-4	-	TGTGCCAGCAGTTTGGGACAGGGCGCAACTAATGAAAAACTGTTTTTT	CASSLGQGATNEKLFF
TRBV5-1	-	TRBJ2-6	-	TGCGCCAGCAGCTTGGCCGGACAGCTTAGCTCTGGGGCCAACGTCCTGACTTTC	CASSLAGQLSSGANVLTF
TRBV28	-	TRBJ1-1	-	TGTGCCAGCCTGCGGCGGGGAACGACGAACACTGAAGCTTTCTTT	CASLRRGTTNTEAFF
TRBV6-5	-	TRBJ1-2	-	TGTGCCAGCAGCCTGGACAGAAGAATTACTGGCTACACCTTC	CASSLDRRITGYTF
TRBV5-8	-	TRBJ1-1	-	TGTGCCAGCAGCTCCGGACAGACGAACACTGAAGCTTTCTTT	CASSSGQTNTEAFF
TRBV19	-	TRBJ1-4	-	TGTGCCAGTAGTATGGGGACTATTGTTGAAAAACTGTTTTTT	CASSMGTIVEKLFF
TRBV28	TRBD1	TRBJ2-7	-	TGTGCCAGCAGGGGGCAGGGGGCATACGAGCAGTACTTC	CASRGQGAYEQYF
TRBV5-1	TRBD1	TRBJ2-7	-	TGCGCCAGCAGCTTGGCCGAGGGGACAGGGGGTTACGAGCAGTACTTC	CASSLAEGTGGYEQYF
TRBV5-6	-	TRBJ2-1	-	TGTGCCAGCAGCTTGGGTCTTGAGCAGTTCTTC	CASSLGLEQFF
TRBV5-6	-	TRBJ1-1	-	TGTGCCAGCAGCTTGCCCCAGGATACGAACACTGAAGCTTTCTTT	CASSLPQDTNTEAFF
TRBV28	TRBD2	TRBJ2-1	-	TGTGCCAGCAGTTTGCGGGGGGCCTACAATGAGCAGTTCTTC	CASSLRGAYNEQFF
TRBV6-5	-	TRBJ1-5	-	TGTGCCAGCAGTTACGGCGGGGGAAGTCAGCCCCAGCATTTT	CASSYGGGSQPQHF
TRBV3-1/TRBV3-2	TRBD1	TRBJ1-2	-	TGTGCCAGCAGCCAAGGACAGGGCTTCGGTGGCTACACCTTC	CASSQGQGFGGYTF
TRBV9	TRBD1	TRBJ1-6	-	TGTGCCAGCAGCCCGAGGACGGGACAGGGCTCACCCCTCCACTTT	CASSPRTGQGSPLHF
TRBV28	-	TRBJ1-2	-	TGTGCCAGCAGTCCCACACCGGGGATGGGCTATGGCTACACCTTC	CASSPTPGMGYGYTF
TRBV5-1	-	TRBJ1-2	-	TGCGCCAGCAGCTCAGGACAGAGCTATGGCTACACCTTC	CASSSGQSYGYTF
TRBV2	-	TRBJ1-6	-	TGTGCCAGCAACCAAGGGGGTGTCGCCTATAATTCACCCCTCCACTTT	CASNQGGVAYNSPLHF